This TCR beta chain was obtained from a study of T cell responses to AZD1222 COVID-19 vaccine. This table comes from immunoSEQ multiplex PCR, and its TCRdb copy is limited to in-frame clones, with some not included. The table has about 110,000 clones, 87% seen once. The germline V gene encodes CDR1 MGHRA and CDR2 YSYEKL. V shed 3 bases, J shed 0 bases, and the junction held 3 bases outside the gene matches. CDR3 length equals 15 residues. This specimen consisted of peripheral blood, obtained 28 days after the second AZD1222 dose. This sequence joins TRBV4-1 and TRBJ2-7; TRBD1 matches at 9 bases. The TCR comes from an adult who received the AZD1222 COVID-19 vaccine. DNA for the CDR3: TGCGCCAGCAGCCAGACGGGACAGGGCTCCTACGAGCAGTACTTC. Encoded protein: CASSQTGQGSYEQYF.